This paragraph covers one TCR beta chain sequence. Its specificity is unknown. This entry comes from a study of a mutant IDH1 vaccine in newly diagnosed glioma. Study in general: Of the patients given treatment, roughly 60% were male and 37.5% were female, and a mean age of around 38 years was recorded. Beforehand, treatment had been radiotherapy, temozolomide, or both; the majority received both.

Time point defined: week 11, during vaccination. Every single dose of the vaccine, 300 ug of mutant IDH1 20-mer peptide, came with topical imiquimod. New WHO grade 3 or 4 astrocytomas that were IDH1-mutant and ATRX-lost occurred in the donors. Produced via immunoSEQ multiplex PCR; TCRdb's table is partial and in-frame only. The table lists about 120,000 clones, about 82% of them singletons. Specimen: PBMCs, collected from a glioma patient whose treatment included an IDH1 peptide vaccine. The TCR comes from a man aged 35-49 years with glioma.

The CDR3 loop reads CASSQKPNTEAFF. CDR3 nucleotide sequence: TGTGCCAGCAGCCAAAAACCGAACACTGAAGCTTTCTTT. This chain uses TRBV14 with TRBJ1-1; D unclear. CDR3 size: 13 residues. V shed 2 bases and J shed 1 base, with 5 bases lying between them. Germline V gene data show CDR1 as SGHDN and CDR2 as FVKESK. Together with reference TRBV14 and TRBJ1-1, the CDR3 gives the full variable domain: EAGVTQFPSHSVIEKGQTVTLRCDPISGHDNLYWYRRVMGKEIKFLLHFVKESKQDESGMPNNRFLAERTGGTYSTLKVQPAELEDSGVYFCASSQKPNTEAFFGQGTRLTVV.